This is a list of T cell receptor beta chains from one sample in a study of beta chain features in type 1 diabetes. Produced via immunoSEQ multiplex PCR; TCRdb's table is partial and in-frame only. The sample shows about 640,000 clones, roughly 12% of them seen only once. The sample was naive CD4+ T cells from blood. These receptors were taken from a man aged 25-45 years with type 1 diabetes. Both conserved end residues are part of each CDR3. A D gene is named only where the DNA matches it firmly. Expanded clones are given a class, and other clones once, few, many or no size at all.

D gene	V gene	J gene	clone size	CDR3 DNA	CDR3 protein
-	TRBV7-2	TRBJ1-2	-	TGTGCCAGCAGCACCCCAGGGGTGGGCAACTATGGCTACACCTTC	CASSTPGVGNYGYTF
-	TRBV5-4	TRBJ2-3	-	TGTGCCAGCACCACCCCGCCGGGGGGCGATACGCAGTATTTT	CASTTPPGGDTQYF
-	TRBV5-1	TRBJ2-7	few	TGCGCCAGCAGCTTTGGTGTAGGCGAGCAGTACTTC	CASSFGVGEQYF
TRBD1	TRBV5-4	TRBJ1-1	-	TGTGCCAGCAGCTTTGGACAGGGGGCAAACACTGAAGCTTTCTTT	CASSFGQGANTEAFF
-	TRBV4-3	TRBJ2-5	few	TGCGCCAGCAGCCAAGACCACAGGAGGACGGAGACCCAGTACTTC	CASSQDHRRTETQYF
TRBD1	TRBV4-3	TRBJ1-2	few	TGCGCCAGCAGCCAAGGCGACAGGGGGGATGGCTACACCTTC	CASSQGDRGDGYTF
-	TRBV5-1	TRBJ2-4	-	TGCGCCAGCAGCTTGGACAGCACCCTAGCCAAAAACATTCAGTACTTC	CASSLDSTLAKNIQYF
-	TRBV7-2	TRBJ2-7	few	TGTGCCAGCAGCTTAGTTCTAGGGAACGAGCAGTACTTC	CASSLVLGNEQYF
-	TRBV18	TRBJ2-5	-	TGTGCCAGCTCACCACCGGTCCAAGAGACCCAGTACTTC	CASSPPVQETQYF
-	TRBV4-2	TRBJ2-5	-	TGTGCCAGCAGCCAAGATCCGGCTAGCCAAGAGACCCAGTACTTC	CASSQDPASQETQYF
TRBD1	TRBV27	TRBJ2-5	-	TGTGCCAGCAGGAAATCAGACAGGGCTCAGACCCAGTACTTC	CASRKSDRAQTQYF
-	TRBV25-1	TRBJ2-3	few	TGTGCCAGCAGTGAATCAGGCGGTACGCAGTATTTT	CASSESGGTQYF
-	TRBV6-1	TRBJ2-7	-	TGTGCCAGCAGTTATGGGGAGAAGACTGAGCAGTACTTC	CASSYGEKTEQYF
TRBD1	TRBV6-6	TRBJ1-5	few	TGTGCCAGCAGTTACCAGACAGGGGCCCTCAATCAGCCCCAGCATTTT	CASSYQTGALNQPQHF
-	TRBV4-3	TRBJ2-3	few	TGCGCCAGCAGCCAAGATTTTTGGGGCCCAGATACGCAGTATTTT	CASSQDFWGPDTQYF
-	TRBV7-9	TRBJ2-1	-	TGTGCCAGCAGCTTAGGGGCCAACTCCTACAATGAGCAGTTCTTC	CASSLGANSYNEQFF
TRBD2	TRBV2	TRBJ2-2	few	TGTGCCAGCAGCGTAGCGGGGGGGATGAACGGGGAGCTGTTTTTT	CASSVAGGMNGELFF
-	TRBV21-1	TRBJ2-1	-	TGTGCCAGCAGCAAAGGGGTCAGGGACAATGAGCAGTTCTTC	CASSKGVRDNEQFF
TRBD1	TRBV11-2	TRBJ1-2	-	TGTGCCAGCAGCCCCCCGGGGGACAGGGGCTATGGCTACACCTTC	CASSPPGDRGYGYTF
-	TRBV13	TRBJ1-2	-	TGTGCCAGCATAAGAAGGGGGGGAAACTATGGCTACACCTTC	CASIRRGGNYGYTF
-	TRBV4-2	TRBJ1-1	-	TGTGCCAGCAGCCAAGACGGAGGGCAGAGCACCACTGAAGCTTTCTTT	CASSQDGGQSTTEAFF
-	TRBV20-1	TRBJ2-5	few	TGCAGCAGGGGTAGACAAGAGACCCAGTACTTC	CSRGRQETQYF
-	TRBV2	TRBJ2-6	few	TGTGCCAGGAGGGGAAGGACAGATCCCTCTGGGGCCAACGTCCTGACTTTC	CARRGRTDPSGANVLTF
-	TRBV7-9	TRBJ2-1	-	TGTGCCAGCAGCTTAGAAGGTAACAGCAATGAGCAGTTCTTC	CASSLEGNSNEQFF
-	TRBV18	TRBJ2-3	few	TGTGCCAGCTCACCCCTCGGGACTGTCACAGATACGCAGTATTTT	CASSPLGTVTDTQYF